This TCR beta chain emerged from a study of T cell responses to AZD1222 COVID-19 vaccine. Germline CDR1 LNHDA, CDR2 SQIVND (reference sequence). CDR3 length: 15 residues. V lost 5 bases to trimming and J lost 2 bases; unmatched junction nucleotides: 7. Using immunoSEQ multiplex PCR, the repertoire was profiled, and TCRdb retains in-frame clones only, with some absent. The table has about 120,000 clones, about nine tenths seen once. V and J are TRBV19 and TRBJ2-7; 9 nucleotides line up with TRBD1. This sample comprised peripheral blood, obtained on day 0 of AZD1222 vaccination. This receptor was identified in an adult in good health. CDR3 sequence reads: CASSPRQGGAYEQYF. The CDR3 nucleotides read TGTGCCAGTAGTCCTAGACAGGGGGGGGCCTACGAGCAGTACTTC.